This T cell receptor beta chain was observed in a study of shared clonotypes between healthy human individuals. Terminally differentiated effector memory CD45RA+ cells were excluded by CCR7 positive selection of CD45RO-negative cells. Each replicate PCR on the sorted subsets used 200 ng DNA (around 30,000 T cell genomes). Clones were read by immunoSEQ multiplex PCR, and TCRdb kept only the in-frame ones, dropping some. The sample has under 1 million clones; just over 95% are singletons. Trimming shortened V by 1 base and J by 2 bases, and 13 bases separated the two germline ends. Germline-derived CDR1 and CDR2 are SGHKS and YYEKEE (reference sequence). CDR3 length equals 16 residues.

The V and J genes are TRBV5-5 and TRBJ1-5; D remains ambiguous. Input material: naive CD8+ T cells sorted from blood. The receptor comes from a man aged 25-45 years in good health. The CDR3 DNA is TGTGCCAGCAGCTTGCGGGCGAGTGTGGGCAATCAGCCCCAGCATTTT. It yields the protein CASSLRASVGNQPQHF.